This T cell receptor beta chain was obtained from a study of CD8+CD57+ T cells in acquired aplastic anemia. The study's findings and limits: Twenty-nine was the count of CD8+ CDR3 sequences that patients shared with controls.

The study profiled TCR beta VDJ and CDR3 using genomic DNA as template. TCRdb processed the reads anew with MiXCR; each CDR3 protein has one entry. The sample comprises about 200,000 distinct CDR3 sequences, about 62% of which are singletons, and under 60% rests with the top ten. Remarks on this clonotype: No antigen is known for it.

CD8+CD57+ cell expansion, shown by flow cytometry, had occurred in the patients selected for sequencing. The V end lost 4 bases, the J end lost 2 bases, and 12 bases lay between the germline ends. This CDR3 spans 15 amino acids. Looked up from germline, CDR1 is SGHRS and CDR2 is YFSETQ. The chain links TRBV5-1 to TRBJ1-4; weak D call: TRBD1 (6 bases). Sequencing was carried out using sorted CD4+, CD8+, or CD8+CD57+ T cells (not recorded which) from PBMCs. The TCR was taken from a human donor with aplastic anemia. CDR3 bases: TGCGCCAGCAGCGGACTAACAGGGACTAATGAAAAACTGTTTTTT. Translation gives CASSGLTGTNEKLFF.